This entry lists 21 T cell receptor beta chains sequenced from one sample in a study of vaccination and CD4 T cells after COVID-19. Sequencing of cultured CD4+ T cell DNA used the Oncomine TCR Beta short-read assay. In TCRdb, the PCR reads were re-called with MiXCR into one record per CDR3 protein. This table has about 7,800 distinct CDR3 sequences, approximately 59% appearing once. Their recognized antigens are unknown. This sample's treatment: roughly 10-day PBMC culture with coronavirus spike peptide pools or control peptides (ViraFEST assay). The specimen sequenced was CD4+ T cells from blood, cultured in vitro. These receptors were collected from a human donor who had recovered from COVID-19.

The rearrangement joins TRBV6-1 to TRBJ2-7; D is undetermined. This CDR3 region has 12 residues. V gave up 4 bases and J gave up 3 bases, with 7 bases separating them. CDR1 is MNHNS and CDR2 is SASEGT in the germline V gene. CDR3 DNA: TGTGCCAGCAGTGTCCAGGTCTACGAGCAGTACTTC. Encoded protein: CASSVQVYEQYF.

The V gene is TRBV19, the J gene TRBJ1-5; D gene uncertain. The CDR3 covers 14 residues. The V end was cut by 2 bases, the J end by 0 bases, with 5 bases between. Germline CDR1 LNHDA, CDR2 SQIVND (reference sequence). DNA of the CDR3: TGTGCCAGTAGTATAAGGTATAGCAATCAGCCCCAGCATTTT. Translating gives CASSIRYSNQPQHF.

The V call is TRBV10-1, the J call TRBJ2-1, with 12 bases fitting TRBD2. V gave up 5 bases and J gave up 6 bases; unmatched junction bases: 8. The CDR3 sequence is 16 residues long. Germline V lookup: CDR1 WNHNN, CDR2 SYGVQD (reference sequence). The CDR3: CASSKLLAGGANEQFF. The CDR3 DNA reads as TGCGCCAGCAGTAAGCTACTAGCGGGAGGAGCCAATGAGCAGTTCTTC.

The chain carries TRBV11-2 and TRBJ2-7, with D possibly being TRBD2 (6 bases). Trimming took off 4 bases at V and 1 base at J, with 14 bases between the two ends. Germline-derived CDR1 and CDR2 are SGHAT and FQNNGV. The CDR3 runs 15 residues. This CDR3 reads CASSSYKTSSYEQYF. As DNA, the CDR3 is TGTGCCAGCAGCTCCTATAAGACTAGTTCCTACGAGCAGTACTTC.

This sequence joins TRBV20-1 and TRBJ1-6; no firm D call. Germline CDR1 DFQATT, CDR2 SNEGSKA (reference sequence). The CDR3 extends over 16 amino acids. The V gene lost 0 bases and the J gene lost 0 bases, with 9 bases spanning the gap. The CDR3 reads CSARDIRSSYNSPLHF. The CDR3, as DNA: TGCAGTGCTAGAGATATACGGAGCTCCTATAATTCACCCCTCCACTTT.

The chain joins TRBV4-1 to TRBJ2-2; TRBD2 aligns across 12 bases. Germline loops: CDR1 MGHRA, CDR2 YSYEKL. The CDR3 has 17 amino acids. V lost 1 base, J lost 7 bases, and 7 bases stayed unmatched. The CDR3 region has the DNA TGCGCCAGCAGCCAAGCACTAGCGGGGGGCCGTGGCGGGGAGCTGTTTTTT. It translates to CASSQALAGGRGGELFF.

Concerning this clonotype: Possible read error: a much larger clone is one base away. V and J are TRBV30 and TRBJ1-5, with 7 bases aligning to TRBD1. The CDR3 is made up of 14 amino acids. The V gene's germline CDR1 is GTSNPN and CDR2 SVGIG (reference sequence). The CDR3 spells CAWRGGGNNQPRHF. In nucleotides, the CDR3 is TGTGCCTGGAGGGGAGGGGGCAATAATCAGCCCCGGCATTTT.

In its sample, this clonotype was seen a few times. J is TRBJ1-1 and V is TRBV19; D gene uncertain. The CDR3 runs to 15 residues. The ends were cut back, 4 bases at V and 0 bases at J, with 12 bases in the middle. In germline, CDR1 is LNHDA, CDR2 SQIVND (reference sequence). This CDR3 reads CASSSRQRVNTEAFF. Written as DNA, the CDR3 is TGTGCCAGTAGTAGCCGGCAAAGGGTGAACACTGAAGCTTTCTTT.

The CDR3 protein is CASSVGLAATKTQYF. In DNA form, the CDR3 reads TGTGCCAGCAGCGTTGGACTAGCTGCGACGAAGACCCAGTACTTC. V is TRBV5-4 and J is TRBJ2-5; TRBD2 aligns across 8 bases. This CDR3 is 15 amino acids long. V shed 4 bases, J shed 6 bases, and the junction held 11 bases outside the gene matches. In germline, CDR1 is SGHNT, CDR2 YYREEE (reference sequence).

The rearrangement uses TRBV20-1 and TRBJ2-5; the match to TRBD2 covers 8 bases. This CDR3 contains 15 residues. V shed 2 bases, J shed 4 bases, and the junction held 9 bases outside the gene matches. Germline lookup yields CDR1 DFQATT and CDR2 SNEGSKA (reference sequence). The CDR3 protein is CSARYASGLIETQYF. The CDR3 DNA reads as TGCAGTGCTAGATACGCTAGCGGGTTGATAGAGACCCAGTACTTC.

J is TRBJ2-2 and V is TRBV5-1; 13 bases are shared with TRBD2. Trimming at V came to 4 bases and at J to 6 bases, leaving 6 bases not matched to a gene. The CDR3 covers 16 residues. Germline lookup yields CDR1 SGHRS and CDR2 YFSETQ. CDR3 protein: CASSTTSGRVSGELFF. CDR3 DNA sequence: TGCGCCAGCAGCACAACTAGCGGGAGGGTCTCCGGGGAGCTGTTTTTT.

The rearrangement uses TRBV2 and TRBJ2-5, with TRBD2 as a possible D gene (6 bases). CDR3 length equals 13 residues. V was cut by 6 bases and J by 4 bases, with 12 bases left in between. Germline CDR1 SNHLY, CDR2 FYNNEI. The CDR3 region has the DNA TGTGCCAGCAGGCCGGGGGTTTCAGAGACCCAGTACTTC. This encodes CASRPGVSETQYF.

The chain joins TRBV20-1 to TRBJ1-5, with 7 bases fitting TRBD1. The CDR3 is 13 residues long. The germline V gene has CDR1 DFQATT and CDR2 SNEGSKA (reference sequence). The ends lost 4 bases at V and 4 bases at J; junction bases unmatched: 4. CDR3 sequence reads: CSAIGGGNQPQHF. As DNA, the CDR3 is TGCAGTGCTATAGGGGGCGGGAATCAGCCCCAGCATTTT.

The chain joins TRBV6-4 to TRBJ2-3, with D possibly being TRBD2 (6 bases). Germline CDR1 is MRHNA and CDR2 is SNTAGT. The CDR3 has 13 amino acids. Trimming stripped 1 base from V and 12 bases from J, with 14 bases between. The CDR3 loop is CASSDYPGLLQYF. The CDR3 nucleotides read TGTGCCAGCAGTGACTACCCGGGACTTCTACAGTATTTT.

The chain recombines TRBV20-1 with TRBJ2-7, with TRBD1 as a possible D gene (6 bases). CDR3 size: 13 residues. CDR1 and CDR2 from the germline V gene are DFQATT and SNEGSKA (reference sequence). Trimming cost V 4 bases and J 4 bases, with 14 bases left between them. The CDR3 loop reads CSATRDNRYEQYF. For the CDR3, the DNA is TGCAGTGCTACCCGGGACAATCGTTACGAGCAGTACTTC.

This clonotype was observed a handful of times. The rearrangement links TRBV27 to TRBJ1-2, with 9 nucleotides matching TRBD1. The V gene's germline CDR1 is MNHEY and CDR2 SMNVEV (reference sequence). The CDR3 has 15 residues. Trimming took 3 bases from V and 2 from J; bases not matched to a gene: 4. Here the CDR3 reads CASSFRGTGNYGYTF. CDR3 DNA: TGTGCCAGCAGTTTCAGGGGGACAGGGAACTATGGCTACACCTTC.

As concerns this clonotype: The junction and the germline gene differ at one end; a read error may be behind it. V usage is TRBV6-1 and J usage is TRBJ2-2, with D possibly TRBD2 on 7 matching bases. The CDR3 totals 19 residues. Germline values: CDR1 MNHNS, CDR2 SASEGT. CDR3 sequence reads: CAISESDPAAGANTGELFF. The CDR3 DNA reads as TGTGCCATCAGTGAGTCGGATCCCGCGGCGGGGGCTAACACCGGGGAGCTGTTTTTT.

The chain combines TRBV6-2 or TRBV6-3 with TRBJ2-7; the D gene is possibly TRBD2 (5 bases). The germline V and J ends were trimmed by 6 bases and 0 bases, with 12 bases remaining between them. Germline CDR1 is MNHEY and CDR2 is SVGEGT. The length of the CDR3 is 14 residues. The DNA for the CDR3 is TGTGCCAGCAGAGGAGGACGGTTCTCCTACGAGCAGTACTTC. Translating gives CASRGGRFSYEQYF.

As concerns this clonotype: One end of the junction is discordant with germline, which a read error may explain. The gene calls are TRBV28 and TRBJ2-7; 8 bases are shared with TRBD1. The CDR3 is 13 amino acids. Per germline, CDR1 MDHEN and CDR2 SYDVKM. CDR3 nucleotide sequence: TGTGCCAGCAGTTCAGGGGGCAACTACGAGCAGCACTTC. Translating gives CASSSGGNYEQHF.

The chain links TRBV28 to TRBJ2-6; the D gene could be TRBD1 or TRBD2 (5 bases each). Trimming took off 8 bases at V and 3 bases at J, with 14 bases between the two ends. Germline lookup yields CDR1 MDHEN and CDR2 SYDVKM. The CDR3 has 15 residues. CDR3 sequence reads: CASHTGASGANVLTF. The CDR3 nucleotides are TGTGCCAGCCATACCGGGGCGAGTGGGGCCAACGTCCTGACTTTC. The whole variable domain, remainder taken from reference TRBV28 and TRBJ2-6, is DVKVTQSSRYLVKRTGEKVFLECVQDMDHENMFWYRQDPGLGLRLIYFSYDVKMKEKGDIPEGYSVSREKKERFSLILESASTNQTSMYLCASHTGASGANVLTFGAGSRLTVL.

The chain carries TRBV20-1 and TRBJ2-1; D is ambiguous. CDR3 length equals 14 residues. Trimming stripped 5 bases from V and 9 bases from J, with 20 bases between. Germline CDR1 is DFQATT and CDR2 is SNEGSKA (reference sequence). In DNA, the CDR3 is TGCAGTGCTCTCATCCTGGGCCGAACAGTTGAGCAGTTCTTC. Translating gives CSALILGRTVEQFF.